Listed below are T cell receptor beta chains from one sample, sequenced in a study of HIV-infected patients and healthy controls. TCRdb reprocessed the 5' RACE reads via MiXCR and lists one record per CDR3 protein. The data hold 13,000 or so distinct CDR3 sequences, with 9% to 10% observed a single time. Sequences were obtained from blood. The receptors here all came from an adult in good health. CDR3s leave out the opening cysteine and the closing phenylalanine or tryptophan. The order of the fields is CDR3 protein, J gene, V gene.

SVQKALNTEAF TRBJ1-1 TRBV29-1
ASSLRAITHNEQF TRBJ2-1 TRBV11-3
ASTQQGMNTEAF TRBJ1-1 TRBV28
ASSLKGGPSGSYEQY TRBJ2-7 TRBV7-9
ASSFGVMNTEAF TRBJ1-1 TRBV11-2
AISETTDTQY TRBJ2-3 TRBV10-3
ASSLNRVPQSPLH TRBJ1-6 TRBV7-2
ASSPPLRASNRNIQY TRBJ2-4 TRBV7-8
ASSLVGNTIY TRBJ1-3 TRBV11-2
SARYRENTEAF TRBJ1-1 TRBV20-1
ASSENGGLKTDTQY TRBJ2-3 TRBV12-3/TRBV12-4
ASSRDSQETQY TRBJ2-5 TRBV11-2
ASSSLPPSNEQF TRBJ2-1 TRBV5-1
ASSFETSEEY TRBJ2-7 TRBV7-9
ASSATGGQDNEQF TRBJ2-1 TRBV6-1
ASSPDGTEKLF TRBJ1-4 TRBV18
ASSAGLHQGETQY TRBJ2-5 TRBV5-6
ASSSGTSGYAYNEQF TRBJ2-1 TRBV5-1
ASARGWSSGNTIY TRBJ1-3 TRBV12-3/TRBV12-4
ATSDRSGYT TRBJ1-2 TRBV24-1
ASSSRQTYGYT TRBJ1-2 TRBV6-2/TRBV6-3
ASSLVGLAGYFSYYNEQF TRBJ2-1 TRBV7-2
SAISSGGFSNEQY TRBJ2-7 TRBV20-1
ASSLGQGIPLH TRBJ1-6 TRBV28
ASRPTTGPNQPQH TRBJ1-5 TRBV6-2/TRBV6-3
ASSPHRDRGRGGYT TRBJ1-2 TRBV19
ASSLGQGTAKNIQY TRBJ2-4 TRBV12-3/TRBV12-4
ASSSGTASTDTQY TRBJ2-3 TRBV12-3/TRBV12-4
ASSLRREETQY TRBJ2-5 TRBV7-2
ASSYSSPASSSYNEQF TRBJ2-1 TRBV6-6
ASSFRQGDQPQH TRBJ1-5 TRBV19
ASSPLRLAGLGVGSYNEQF TRBJ2-1 TRBV7-8
SVAPSYNEQF TRBJ2-1 TRBV29-1
ASSLDMGRGEQF TRBJ2-1 TRBV5-1
SVEEVGQPNTEAF TRBJ1-1 TRBV29-1
ASSAGTSNSPLH TRBJ1-6 TRBV7-2
ASSSGVAKNIQY TRBJ2-4 TRBV7-2
ASNPNLGEAF TRBJ1-1 TRBV12-3/TRBV12-4
ASSQDREASEQF TRBJ2-1 TRBV6-4
ASSLERDTQY TRBJ2-3 TRBV5-1
ASRGPGRERTEAF TRBJ1-1 TRBV19
ASSQVGSTGELF TRBJ2-2 TRBV4-3
VARGQTNYNEQF TRBJ2-1 TRBV27
ATSDLSNQPQH TRBJ1-5 TRBV24-1
ASSFRVGGTSGSGDTQY TRBJ2-3 TRBV7-6
ASSATGEVLEKLF TRBJ1-4 TRBV19
SARGLAGSYNEQF TRBJ2-1 TRBV20-1
ASSFSLGAYNEQF TRBJ2-1 TRBV11-2
ASSPPGVSSYNEQF TRBJ2-1 TRBV18
ASSLPAGHLREKLF TRBJ1-4 TRBV5-5
ASSLFGAGDNSPLH TRBJ1-6 TRBV7-9
ASSQDYGSGPSYEQY TRBJ2-7 TRBV4-2
ASSLGLAGPQETQY TRBJ2-5 TRBV7-2
ASSLGPTNEKLF TRBJ1-4 TRBV11-2